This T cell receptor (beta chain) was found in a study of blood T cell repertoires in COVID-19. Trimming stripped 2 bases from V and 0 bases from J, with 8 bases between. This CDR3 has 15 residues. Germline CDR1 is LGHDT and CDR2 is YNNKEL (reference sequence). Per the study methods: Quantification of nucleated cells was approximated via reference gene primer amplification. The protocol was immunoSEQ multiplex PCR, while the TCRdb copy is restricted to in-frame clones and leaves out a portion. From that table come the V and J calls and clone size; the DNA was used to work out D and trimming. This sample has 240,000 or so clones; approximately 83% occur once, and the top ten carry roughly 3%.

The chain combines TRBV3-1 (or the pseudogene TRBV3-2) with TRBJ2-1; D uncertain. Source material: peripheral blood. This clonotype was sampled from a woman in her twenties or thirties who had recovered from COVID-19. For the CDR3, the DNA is TGTGCCAGCAGCCAACCCATTAGCTCCTACAATGAGCAGTTCTTC. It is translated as CASSQPISSYNEQFF.